Following are 20 T cell receptor beta chains from one sample sequenced in a study of beta chain features in type 1 diabetes. TCRB transcripts that were expressed got sequenced, as all of the isolated RNA had been reverse transcribed. Clones were read by immunoSEQ multiplex PCR, and TCRdb kept only the in-frame ones, dropping some. The table lists over 120,000 clones, 10% of them singletons. Material: naive CD4+ T cells from blood. Source of these receptors: a man aged 18 to 35 in good health.

The genes are TRBV4-2 and TRBJ2-1; D may be TRBD1 (6 bases). Germline lookup yields CDR1 LGHNA and CDR2 YNFKEQ. Trimming pared 2 bases from V and 7 bases from J, leaving 15 bases between. The CDR3 extends over 15 amino acids. The CDR3 DNA follows: TGTGCCAGCAGCCAACTTGGCGGACAGCAAAATGAGCAGTTCTTC. This codes for CASSQLGGQQNEQFF.

The V call is TRBV2, the J call TRBJ1-2, with D hard to call. Germline values: CDR1 SNHLY, CDR2 FYNNEI. The CDR3 totals 12 residues. The V end was cut by 9 bases, the J end by 4 bases, with 12 bases between. The CDR3 DNA sequence: TGTGCCAGTCGAAAGGAGTTCTATGGCTACACCTTC. This codes for CASRKEFYGYTF. Together with reference TRBV2 and TRBJ1-2, the CDR3 gives the full variable domain: EPEVTQTPSHQVTQMGQEVILRCVPISNHLYFYWYRQILGQKVEFLVSFYNNEISEKSEIFDDQFSVERPDGSNFTLKIRSTKLEDSAMYFCASRKEFYGYTFGSGTRLTVV.

The chain carries TRBV7-2 and TRBJ1-3, with a weak D call TRBD1 (5 bases). This CDR3 is 18 amino acids long. The germline CDR1 and CDR2 sequences are SGHTA and FQGNSA. The V and J ends lost 2 bases and 0 bases respectively, with 17 bases between them. The CDR3: CASSLRGPLQSSGNTIYF. The CDR3 coding sequence is TGTGCCAGCAGCTTAAGGGGCCCCCTGCAGAGCTCTGGAAACACCATATATTTT.

This clone was observed a handful of times. The rearrangement joins TRBV19 to TRBJ2-3; D is undetermined. The V gene's germline CDR1 is LNHDA and CDR2 SQIVND (reference sequence). The ends were cut back, 3 bases at V and 8 bases at J, with 18 bases in the middle. CDR3 size: 15 residues. CDR3 in amino acids: CASSMMRQLTATQYF. CDR3 DNA: TGTGCCAGTAGTATGATGCGGCAGCTGACGGCTACGCAGTATTTT.

This clone was counted a few times. This chain uses TRBV7-8 with TRBJ2-5; 10 bases line up with TRBD2. Germline lookup yields CDR1 SGHVS and CDR2 FQNEAQ. The V segment lost 8 bases and the J segment 5 bases; nucleotides outside the gene matches: 5. The CDR3 contains 13 residues. The CDR3 DNA is TGTGCCAGCCAGCGGGGGGGCCGCGAGACCCAGTACTTC. It is translated as CASQRGGRETQYF.

In its sample, this clone was seen a few times. The V and J genes are TRBV4-2 and TRBJ1-2; the D gene is possibly TRBD1 (5 bases). Trimming removed 2 bases at V and 3 bases at J, with 22 bases between. CDR1 is LGHNA, CDR2 YNFKEQ, per germline. The CDR3 runs 18 residues. The CDR3 sequence is CASSQRQGGFRVDYGYTF. The CDR3 nucleotides read TGTGCCAGCAGCCAAAGGCAGGGAGGGTTCCGAGTTGACTATGGCTACACCTTC.

The CDR3 bases are TGTGCCTGGAGTGTCCCCGGGGGGCTGAACTACGAGCAGTACTTC. It codes for CAWSVPGGLNYEQYF. The V and J genes are TRBV30 and TRBJ2-7; maybe TRBD2 (7 bases). V was trimmed by 0 bases and J by 3 bases, leaving 15 bases between them. The germline V gene encodes CDR1 GTSNPN and CDR2 SVGIG (reference sequence). The CDR3 is made up of 15 amino acids.

This clone was seen a few times. The V and J genes are TRBV5-1 and TRBJ2-7, with 7 bases that match TRBD1. The CDR3 is 14 residues long. The V gene's germline CDR1 is SGHRS and CDR2 YFSETQ. Trimming took 4 bases from V and 1 from J; bases not matched to a gene: 5. The CDR3 spells CASSPRDSSYEQYF. In nucleotides, the CDR3 is TGCGCCAGCAGCCCCCGGGACAGTTCCTACGAGCAGTACTTC.

In DNA, the CDR3 is TGTGCCAGCAGCCAGCTCGGACAGGGCCGAAGCTCCTACGAGCAGTACTTC. Translating it yields CASSQLGQGRSSYEQYF. The chain has TRBV7-9 and TRBJ2-7, with TRBD1 matching 8 bases. V lost 5 bases to trimming and J lost 0 bases; unmatched junction nucleotides: 12. Per the germline V gene, CDR1 is SEHNR and CDR2 is FQNEAQ (reference sequence). The length of the CDR3 is 17 residues.

The CDR3 here is CASSAGTGGYTF. For the CDR3, the DNA is TGTGCCAGCAGTGCCGGTACAGGTGGCTACACCTTC. The gene calls are TRBV2 and TRBJ1-2; maybe TRBD1 (5 bases). This CDR3 spans 12 amino acids. CDR1 and CDR2 from the germline V gene are SNHLY and FYNNEI. With 4 bases removed from V and 7 bases from J, the gap between germline ends came to 10 bases.

A few counts support this clone. CDR3 DNA sequence: TGTGCCAGCAGCCCAACTAGCACAGATACGCAGTATTTT. It encodes CASSPTSTDTQYF. The rearrangement joins TRBV7-2 to TRBJ2-3, with D hard to call. Germline loops: CDR1 SGHTA, CDR2 FQGNSA. The CDR3 length is 13 residues. V lost 5 bases, J lost 0 bases, and 6 bases lay in between.

This clone has a handful of counts. The rearrangement links TRBV11-3 to TRBJ2-5; tentatively, D is TRBD1 (5 bases). V lost 4 bases and J lost 0, with 9 bases in between. In germline, CDR1 is SGHNT, CDR2 YENEEA. The CDR3 loop spans 14 amino acids. CDR3 in DNA: TGTGCCAGCAGCTCCAGACAGTACCAAGAGACCCAGTACTTC. The encoded protein is CASSSRQYQETQYF.

The V and J genes are TRBV5-1 and TRBJ2-3; 8 bases match TRBD2. V shed 4 bases, J shed 4 bases, and the junction held 8 bases outside the gene matches. The CDR3 runs 15 residues. The V gene's germline CDR1 is SGHRS and CDR2 YFSETQ. The CDR3 DNA sequence: TGCGCCAGCAGCATGCGGGCGGGGGGCGCAGATACGCAGTATTTT. Translation: CASSMRAGGADTQYF.

This clone was seen only a few times. This chain joins TRBV5-6 and TRBJ2-5; 7 positions match TRBD1. J was trimmed by 5 bases and V by 2 bases; bases with no gene match: 3. The germline V gene encodes CDR1 SGHDT and CDR2 YYEEEE. The CDR3 is 13 amino acids. CDR3 in DNA: TGTGCCAGCAGCTTAGGGGGCAGGGAGACCCAGTACTTC. This gives the protein CASSLGGRETQYF.

The chain uses TRBV5-8 and TRBJ2-5; D remains unclear. This CDR3 has 13 residues. Deletions cut 0 bases from V and 5 bases from J, with 8 bases between. Germline CDR1 SGHTS, CDR2 YDEGEE. CDR3 loop: CASSLGRMETQYF. The CDR3 DNA reads TGTGCCAGCAGCTTGGGCAGGATGGAGACCCAGTACTTC.

This clone occurred a few times. The rearrangement links TRBV5-1 to TRBJ2-3; 8 bases are a match to TRBD2. The CDR3 consists of 12 residues. The V segment lost 6 bases and the J segment 3 bases; nucleotides outside the gene matches: 0. CDR1 is SGHRS, CDR2 YFSETQ, per germline. For the CDR3, the DNA is TGCGCCAGCACGGGAGGGACAGATACGCAGTATTTT. Translated, it gives CASTGGTDTQYF.

The chain has TRBV4-1 and TRBJ1-5, with D possibly TRBD1 on 5 matching bases. Trimming pared 3 bases from V and 3 bases from J, leaving 12 bases between. The CDR3 is 15 residues long. The germline V gene encodes CDR1 MGHRA and CDR2 YSYEKL. The CDR3 DNA reads as TGCGCCAGCAGCCAGGGGACTGTGGACAATCAGCCCCAGCATTTT. Its translation is CASSQGTVDNQPQHF.

The V call is TRBV7-6, the J call TRBJ1-3, with 9 bases that match TRBD1. Germline loops: CDR1 SGHVS, CDR2 FNYEAQ. With 6 bases clipped from V and 8 bases from J, the junction kept 5 bases outside the gene matches. The CDR3 loop spans 13 amino acids. In nucleotides, the CDR3 is TGTGCCAGCAGTTCCCGGACAGGGGACACCATATATTTT. As protein: CASSSRTGDTIYF.

A few counts support this clone. The V and J genes are TRBV5-4 and TRBJ2-1; weak D call: TRBD1 (6 bases). This CDR3 comprises 15 residues. The germline CDR1 and CDR2 sequences are SGHNT and YYREEE (reference sequence). Trimming shortened V by 4 bases and J by 3 bases, and 14 bases separated the two germline ends. The CDR3, as DNA: TGTGCCAGCAGCCACACCGGACAGATCTACAATGAGCAGTTCTTC. This encodes CASSHTGQIYNEQFF.

This rearrangement joins TRBV5-8 to TRBJ2-2; tentative D call: TRBD1 (6 bases). Germline CDR1 and CDR2: SGHTS and YDEGEE. There are 16 residues in the CDR3. The V gene lost 3 bases and the J gene lost 2 bases, with 14 bases spanning the gap. CDR3 residues: CASSSLRGVNTGELFF. CDR3 bases: TGTGCCAGCAGCTCTCTCAGGGGAGTAAACACCGGGGAGCTGTTTTTT.